This TCR beta chain was recorded in a study of PD-1 blockade in classical Hodgkin lymphoma. Turning to this clone: Its antigen is not identified.

Autologous stem cell transplantation was followed by relapse in every patient, and brentuximab vedotin exposure varied. V shed 8 bases and J shed 5 bases, with 20 bases lying between them. Germline-derived CDR1 and CDR2 are WNHNN and SYGVQD (reference sequence). This CDR3 contains 15 residues. Whole-study findings and limits: For complete responders, baseline diversity was comparable to that of newly diagnosed patients.

Using immunoSEQ multiplex PCR, the repertoire was profiled, and TCRdb retains in-frame clones only, with some absent. Seen here are around 26,000 clones, approximately 69% observed once, and the top ten hold more than 3%. The starting material was peripheral blood mononuclear cells (PBMCs), obtained at baseline. V gene TRBV10-1 combines with J gene TRBJ2-3; the D call may be TRBD1 or TRBD2 (5 bases each). The receptor was isolated from a human donor with classical Hodgkin lymphoma. The chain's CDR3 is CASGKGSPAGDTQYF. Written as DNA, the CDR3 is TGCGCCAGCGGGAAGGGGAGCCCGGCGGGAGATACGCAGTATTTT.